A single sample gave rise to the 11 T cell receptor beta chains below, sequenced in a study of beta chain features in type 1 diabetes. No antigens are known for them. General study points: Moderate but significant shortening of TCRB CDR3s was recorded in all four CD4+ subsets from Type 1 diabetes patients.

Sequencing targeted expressed TCRB transcripts, as all isolated RNA had been reverse transcribed. Sequencing used immunoSEQ multiplex PCR; TCRdb keeps in-frame clones, though not all of them. Of 600,000 to 700,000 clones listed, 10% to 15% are singletons. The sequenced material came from naive CD4+ T cells from blood. Source of these receptors: a man aged 18 to 29 with type 1 diabetes.

This clone has only a few counts. The gene calls are TRBV9 and TRBJ1-2; D unclear. The V gene's germline CDR1 is SGDLS and CDR2 YYNGEE. The CDR3 extends over 11 amino acids. Trimming took 3 bases from V and 5 from J, leaving 5 bases between them. This chain's CDR3 is CASSGGYGYTF. The CDR3 bases are TGTGCCAGCAGCGGAGGGTATGGCTACACCTTC.

This clone has a handful of counts. V and J are TRBV15 and TRBJ1-5; tentatively, D is TRBD1 (6 bases). Between the trimmed V and J ends, which lost 1 base and 5 bases, there was a span of 9 bases. CDR1 LNHNV and CDR2 YYDKDF come from the germline V gene (reference sequence). This CDR3 spans 14 amino acids. CDR3 region: CATSRGQEDQPQHF. CDR3 DNA sequence: TGTGCCACCAGCAGAGGACAGGAAGATCAGCCCCAGCATTTT.

This clone was seen a few times. The genes are TRBV25-1 and TRBJ2-1; the D gene is possibly TRBD1 (5 bases). There are 12 residues in the CDR3. Trimming stripped 5 bases from V and 6 bases from J, with 8 bases between. Looked up from germline, CDR1 is MGHDK and CDR2 is SYGVNS. This chain's CDR3 is CASSYTGNEQFF. The CDR3 bases are TGTGCCAGCAGTTATACAGGCAATGAGCAGTTCTTC. Full variable domain (rest looked up from reference TRBV25-1 and TRBJ2-1): EADIYQTPRYLVIGTGKKITLECSQTMGHDKMYWYQQDPGMELHLIHYSYGVNSTEKGDLSSESTVSRIRTEHFPLTLESARPSHTSQYLCASSYTGNEQFFGPGTRLTVL.

The genes are TRBV9 and TRBJ1-2; D is perhaps TRBD1 (5 bases). V shed 0 bases and J shed 5 bases, with 11 bases lying between them. Germline loops: CDR1 SGDLS, CDR2 YYNGEE. The CDR3 is made up of 14 amino acids. CDR3 region: CASSVDDGGYGYTF. The DNA of the CDR3 is TGTGCCAGCAGCGTAGATGATGGGGGGTATGGCTACACCTTC.

The gene calls are TRBV30 and TRBJ1-3, with D uncertain. CDR3 length: 14 amino acids. V was cut by 3 bases and J by 2 bases, with 11 bases left in between. Germline CDR1 and CDR2: GTSNPN and SVGIG (reference sequence). CDR3 in amino acids: CAWSEWTPGNTIYF. The CDR3 DNA reads as TGTGCCTGGAGCGAATGGACCCCTGGAAACACCATATATTTT.

The table lists this clone with a few counts. This CDR3 reads CASSRAGSYGYTF. As DNA, the CDR3 is TGTGCCAGCAGCCGCGCGGGGTCCTATGGCTACACCTTC. This chain connects TRBV27 to TRBJ1-2; no clear D. Germline-derived CDR1 and CDR2 are MNHEY and SMNVEV (reference sequence). This CDR3 has 13 residues. V dropped 6 bases and J dropped 4 bases, with 12 bases sitting between them.

This chain joins TRBV15 and TRBJ2-5; 10 bases align to TRBD2. Germline V gives CDR1 LNHNV, CDR2 YYDKDF (reference sequence). The CDR3 extends over 14 amino acids. The V segment lost 8 bases and the J segment 5 bases; nucleotides outside the gene matches: 8. Here the CDR3 reads CATSISGRRETQYF. The CDR3 DNA is TGTGCCACCTCGATTAGCGGGAGGAGGGAGACCCAGTACTTC.

This clone was counted a few times. The chain uses TRBV29-1 and TRBJ2-3; TRBD1 agrees at 10 bases. CDR3 length: 15 amino acids. V shed 1 base and J 3 bases; nucleotides not matched to a gene: 4. Looked up from germline, CDR1 is SQVTM and CDR2 is ANQGSEA. The CDR3 coding sequence is TGCAGCGTTGAAGCGACAGGGGGCGGAACAGATACGCAGTATTTT. Amino acids: CSVEATGGGTDTQYF.

The rearrangement links TRBV28 to TRBJ2-7; D uncertain. V was pared by 6 bases and J by 4 bases, with 10 bases between. The CDR3 extends over 12 amino acids. Looked up from germline, CDR1 is MDHEN and CDR2 is SYDVKM. CDR3 coding DNA: TGTGCCAGCAGCCGGAGTGGTTACGAGCAGTACTTC. Translation: CASSRSGYEQYF. Filled out from reference TRBV28 and TRBJ2-7, the complete variable domain reads DVKVTQSSRYLVKRTGEKVFLECVQDMDHENMFWYRQDPGLGLRLIYFSYDVKMKEKGDIPEGYSVSREKKERFSLILESASTNQTSMYLCASSRSGYEQYFGPGTRLTVT.

In its sample, this clone was seen a few times. This chain joins TRBV28 and TRBJ2-5; possible D gene TRBD2, 5 bases. Germline loops: CDR1 MDHEN, CDR2 SYDVKM. The V end was cut by 7 bases, the J end by 3 bases, with 9 bases between. The CDR3 contains 12 residues. This CDR3 is CASIDGKETQYF. CDR3 DNA sequence: TGTGCCAGCATCGACGGGAAAGAGACCCAGTACTTC.

This clone occurred a few times. Different DNA sequences within this sample yield the same CDR3. The chain combines TRBV28 with TRBJ2-7; no clear D gene. The CDR3 loop spans 11 amino acids. The V gene's germline CDR1 is MDHEN and CDR2 SYDVKM. V shed 2 bases and J shed 5 bases, with 4 bases lying between them. The CDR3 nucleotides read TGTGCCAGCAGTTTAAGAGACGAGCAGTACTTC. Translation: CASSLRDEQYF.